These 21 T cell receptor beta chains originate from one sample sequenced in a study of human T cells and chemical hapten exposure. The time point was: patch test 1, 2 weeks after DPC sensitization. As to treatment: therapeutic diphenylcyclopropenone sensitization with weekly scalp DPC. Via MiXCR, TCRdb re-called the RACE reads, giving one row per CDR3 protein. The sample contains 300,000 to 450,000 distinct CDR3 sequences, about 4.4% of which appear only once. This sample comprised whole blood, obtained in connection with sensitization to the hapten diphenylcyclopropenone (DPC). All receptors derive from a woman aged 50 to 65 with alopecia areata. Some clones in this sample may be carry-over from other donors' samples.

This clonotype was observed at least ten times. The chain couples TRBV5-1 to TRBJ1-1, with TRBD1 as a possible D gene (6 bases). The length of the CDR3 is 15 residues. Trimming took off 4 bases at V and 3 bases at J, with 16 bases between the two ends. The germline V gene has CDR1 SGHRS and CDR2 YFSETQ. The CDR3 spells CASSPTGRSDTEAFF. In DNA form, the CDR3 reads TGCGCCAGCAGCCCTACAGGGCGTTCGGACACTGAAGCTTTCTTT.

This clonotype was found many times. The chain links TRBV7-8 to TRBJ2-6; maybe TRBD1 (7 bases). The CDR3 has 15 residues. Germline CDR1 and CDR2: SGHVS and FQNEAQ. Trimming shortened V by 6 bases and J by 4 bases, and 13 bases separated the two germline ends. The CDR3 DNA is TGTGCCAGCAGTCCCAGGGGGGCCGGGGCCAACGTCCTGACTTTC. Its protein is CASSPRGAGANVLTF.

The table lists this clonotype with a few counts. The V and J genes are TRBV21-1 and TRBJ2-3; the table's D call, TRBD2, has no DNA check behind it. TRBV21-1 is tagged as a pseudogene. The CDR3 has 16 residues. CDR3 sequence (DNA): TGTGCCAGCAGTAAGGAAGAGGCTAGCGGGAGGGATACGCAGTATTTT. As protein: CASSKEEASGRDTQYF.

There are many counts of this clonotype. The rearrangement links TRBV28 to TRBJ2-6; D tentatively fits TRBD1 or TRBD2 (5 bases each). The CDR3 contains 15 residues. Germline V gene data show CDR1 as MDHEN and CDR2 as SYDVKM. Trimming removed 2 bases at V and 2 bases at J, with 7 bases between. As DNA, the CDR3 is TGTGCCAGCAGTTTAATGGGGGCTGGGGCCAACGTCCTGACTTTC. Protein: CASSLMGAGANVLTF.

This chain uses TRBV12-3 or TRBV12-4 with TRBJ1-3; D remains ambiguous. Trimming took off 3 bases at V and 2 bases at J, with 11 bases between the two ends. The CDR3 is 15 residues long. This CDR3 reads CASSLVPEAGNTIYF. The CDR3 DNA is TGTGCCAGCAGTTTGGTCCCAGAGGCTGGAAACACCATATATTTT.

This clonotype was recorded once. A clone one base away is much larger, so this may be a read error. It is likely a read error, because the conserved phenylalanine at the end of the CDR3 is missing. The rearrangement joins TRBV15 to TRBJ2-1; 7 nucleotides agree with TRBD1. CDR3 size: 13 residues. Germline-derived CDR1 and CDR2 are LNHNV and YYDKDF (reference sequence). V dropped 8 bases and J dropped 9; count of bases not matched to a gene: 10. Written as DNA, the CDR3 is TGTGCCACCCGCCCTACAGGGGCTGGTGAGCAGTTCCTC. This sequence encodes CATRPTGAGEQFL.

This clonotype was observed a few times. The chain links TRBV28 to TRBJ1-5, with TRBD1 matching over 7 bases. Germline values: CDR1 MDHEN, CDR2 SYDVKM. This CDR3 spans 15 amino acids. V dropped 3 bases and J dropped 6; count of bases not matched to a gene: 8. The CDR3 loop reads CASSFSTGTSQPQHF. CDR3 DNA sequence: TGTGCCAGCAGTTTCTCGACAGGGACCTCTCAGCCCCAGCATTTT.

This clonotype was counted only a few times. The rearrangement links TRBV7-9 to TRBJ2-2, with TRBD1 identical over 12 bases. This CDR3 has 17 amino acids. The germline gives CDR1 SEHNR, CDR2 FQNEAQ (reference sequence). J lost 7 bases, V lost 0 bases, and 6 bases had no gene match. CDR3 amino acids: CASSLAPGQGAIGELFF. As DNA, the CDR3 is TGTGCCAGCAGCTTAGCTCCGGGACAGGGGGCAATCGGGGAGCTGTTTTTT.

This chain joins TRBV7-8 and TRBJ1-5; TRBD1 agrees at 11 bases. This CDR3 comprises 16 residues. V shed 5 bases and J 7 bases; nucleotides not matched to a gene: 10. Germline values: CDR1 SGHVS, CDR2 FQNEAQ. This CDR3 is CASSVWDRGLGQPQHF. The DNA of the CDR3 is TGTGCCAGCAGCGTGTGGGACAGGGGGTTGGGGCAGCCCCAGCATTTT. Drawing the rest from reference TRBV7-8 and TRBJ1-5, the complete variable domain is GAGVSQSPRYKVAKRGQDVALRCDPISGHVSLFWYQQALGQGPEFLTYFQNEAQLDKSGLPSDRFFAERPEGSVSTLKIQRTQQEDSAVYLCASSVWDRGLGQPQHFGDGTRLSIL.

This clonotype showed up many times. The chain uses TRBV11-2 and TRBJ2-3; 8 bases fit TRBD2. Germline-derived CDR1 and CDR2 are SGHAT and FQNNGV. The CDR3 is made up of 15 amino acids. Trimming at V came to 1 base and at J to 2 bases, leaving 2 bases not matched to a gene. CDR3 region: CASSLGAGDTDTQYF. CDR3 DNA: TGTGCCAGCAGCTTAGGAGCGGGGGACACAGATACGCAGTATTTT.

The sample holds a few counts of this clonotype. The chain couples TRBV12-3 or TRBV12-4 to TRBJ1-6, with 8 nucleotides matching TRBD1. The CDR3 consists of 14 residues. V lost 6 bases to trimming and J lost 4 bases; unmatched junction nucleotides: 2. For the CDR3, the DNA is TGTGCCAGCAGCACAGGGGGATATAATTCACCCCTCCACTTT. Protein: CASSTGGYNSPLHF.

This clonotype was counted between two and nine times. The chain recombines TRBV12-3 or TRBV12-4 with TRBJ1-1, with a weak D call TRBD1 (5 bases). Between the trimmed V and J ends, which lost 2 bases and 12 bases, there was a span of 16 bases. The CDR3 length is 13 residues. CDR3 nucleotides: TGTGCCAGCAGTTTAAATGGGGTCAGGGAGACTTTCTTT. Protein sequence: CASSLNGVRETFF.

This clonotype was counted many times. In DNA form, the CDR3 reads TGTGCCAGTCGGCAGGGAGGATCCTACGAGCAGTACTTC. Translating gives CASRQGGSYEQYF. The chain combines TRBV12-3 or TRBV12-4 with TRBJ2-7, with D tentatively TRBD2 (6 bases). There are 13 residues in the CDR3. The V end was cut by 9 bases, the J end by 1 base, with 13 bases between.

At least ten counts were recorded for this clonotype. This chain uses TRBV5-6 with TRBJ2-1; 7 positions match TRBD2. The V and J ends lost 4 bases and 5 bases, in that order; junction bases with no gene match: 9. Germline CDR1 is SGHDT and CDR2 is YYEEEE. The CDR3 is made up of 15 amino acids. The CDR3 sequence: CASSNAGELNNEQFF. The CDR3 DNA sequence: TGTGCCAGCAGCAACGCGGGGGAACTGAACAATGAGCAGTTCTTC.

This clonotype was detected ten times or more. The chain is built from TRBV20-1 and TRBJ1-1; D is uncertain. CDR3 size: 13 residues. Germline CDR1 and CDR2: DFQATT and SNEGSKA (reference sequence). V was trimmed by 0 bases and J by 5 bases, leaving 10 bases between them. CDR3 sequence: CSARDNGLTEAFF. In nucleotides, the CDR3 is TGCAGTGCTAGAGATAATGGATTGACTGAAGCTTTCTTT.

The chain uses TRBV13 and TRBJ1-5, with a possible D match to TRBD1 (6 bases). The germline gives CDR1 PRHDT, CDR2 FYEKMQ (reference sequence). The CDR3 sequence is 16 residues long. V was clipped by 0 bases and J by 11 bases, with 20 bases between them. CDR3 sequence: CASSLGRVVRRGAQHF. In nucleotides, the CDR3 is TGTGCCAGCAGCTTAGGCCGGGTTGTTAGGAGGGGGGCCCAGCATTTT.

This chain connects TRBV5-5 to TRBJ2-6; D gene uncertain. Trimming stripped 1 base from V and 0 bases from J, with 5 bases between. Germline assignment: CDR1 SGHKS and CDR2 YYEKEE (reference sequence). The length of the CDR3 is 15 residues. The CDR3 spells CASSLSYSGANVLTF. The CDR3 DNA reads as TGTGCCAGCAGCTTGAGCTACTCTGGGGCCAACGTCCTGACTTTC.

This clonotype was seen many times. The chain recombines TRBV13 with TRBJ2-7, with TRBD2 matching 11 bases. Germline trimming cut 4 bases from V and 1 base from J; bases unmatched to any gene: 3. The CDR3 extends over 15 amino acids. Germline lookup yields CDR1 PRHDT and CDR2 FYEKMQ (reference sequence). The CDR3 here is CASSSGLAESYEQYF. CDR3 DNA sequence: TGTGCCAGCAGCTCGGGACTAGCGGAGTCCTACGAGCAGTACTTC.

A few counts support this clonotype. This rearrangement joins TRBV20-1 to TRBJ2-7, with 12 bases matching TRBD2. Germline loops: CDR1 DFQATT, CDR2 SNEGSKA (reference sequence). The trim removed 2 bases at V and 7 bases at J, leaving 3 bases unmatched. CDR3 size: 13 residues. CDR3 loop: CSARLTSGGEQYF. DNA of the CDR3: TGCAGTGCTAGATTGACTAGCGGGGGAGAGCAGTACTTC.

This chain connects TRBV29-1 to TRBJ1-1, with unresolved D. The CDR3 extends over 11 amino acids. V lost 4 bases, J lost 6 bases, and 9 bases lay in between. CDR1 SQVTM and CDR2 ANQGSEA come from the germline V gene. The CDR3 reads CSVGVMAEAFF. The DNA of the CDR3 is TGCAGCGTTGGAGTAATGGCTGAAGCTTTCTTT. The whole variable domain, remainder taken from reference TRBV29-1 and TRBJ1-1, is SAVISQKPSRDICQRGTSLTIQCQVDSQVTMMFWYRQQPGQSLTLIATANQGSEATYESGFVIDKFPISRPNLTFSTLTVSNMSPEDSSIYLCSVGVMAEAFFGQGTRLTVV.

The sample holds many counts of this clonotype. The chain has TRBV12-3 or TRBV12-4 and TRBJ1-1, with 7 bases matching TRBD1. The CDR3 sequence is 14 residues long. The V and J ends lost 5 bases and 3 bases, in that order; junction bases with no gene match: 6. CDR3 DNA sequence: TGTGCCAGCAGTGAACCACAGGGGTACACTGAAGCTTTCTTT. Protein product: CASSEPQGYTEAFF.